Described below is a single T cell receptor beta chain sequence and its context. For genomic DNA, unsorted samples relied on tens of millions of PBMCs. This sample is drawn from a study of shared clonotypes between healthy human individuals. The V gene's germline CDR1 is MNHEY and CDR2 SVGAGI. V trimming: 4 bases; J trimming: 5 bases; junction bases outside the gene matches: 12. The length of the CDR3 is 16 residues. Some clones are missing from TCRdb's copy, which holds only in-frame ones; the method was immunoSEQ multiplex PCR. The profile shows hundreds of thousands of clones, roughly 79% of them singletons.

Source material: PBMCs. The source of this sequence is a woman aged 40 to 50 in good health. Some clones in this sample may be carry-over from other donors' samples. The J gene is TRBJ2-5, the V gene TRBV6-5; 8 nucleotides align to TRBD1. CDR3 in amino acids: CASSSNRQGHGETQYF. The CDR3 nucleotides are TGTGCCAGCAGTTCAAACCGACAGGGGCACGGGGAGACCCAGTACTTC.